This entry concerns a single T cell receptor beta chain. Ten or more counts support this clonotype. The antigen this receptor binds is unknown. Base qualities were left out, and no much larger clone turns up one base away. The sample belongs to a study of T cell repertoires in cytomegalovirus infection (dated by TCRdb to the late 2010s). Context from the whole study: Donor HLA type was relevant to the analysis, as public TCR beta signatures indicated carriage of CMV infection together with the matching HLA type. Broad study findings and their caveats: The ex vivo response was dominated by HLA-C-restricted CMV-specific TCR beta clonotypes, which also provided the single most frequent clonotype in two of eight donors. Carriers of CMV infection plus the relevant HLA type were discriminated by the cumulative frequency of public TCR beta family members in the study cohort and in an independent roughly 400-donor cohort.

The sequencer was an Illumina HiSeq 1500. The public reads were reanalyzed by TCRdb: fastp trimming at Q25, MiXCR alignment, in-frame beta chains only. Under each unique CDR3 protein, matching rows form one entry showing the most common genes and DNA. The sample contains 250,000 to 350,000 distinct CDR3 sequences, roughly a quarter of them found a single time. The ten largest make up roughly 14% of the sample. The CDR3 measures 16 amino acids from cysteine to phenylalanine. CDR3 DNA only is kept here, 48 bases in frame from base 1. V ends up 3 bases short and J 4 bases short, with an unmatched junction base count of 11.

Sample: PBMCs. The receptor's source is a human donor in good health (CMV status not recorded). Some clones in this sample may be carry-over from other donors' samples. The receptor chain draws on TRBV12-3 or TRBV12-4 and TRBJ2-7; 8 bases in the junction line up with TRBD1. The DNA sequence follows: TGTGCCAGCAGTTTGGGGTGGGGACAGGTGGAATACGAGCAGTACTTC. This gives the protein CASSLGWGQVEYEQYF.